A selection of T cell receptor beta chains follows, all from one sample in a study of regulatory T cells in long-lasting Graves disease. TCRdb processed the multiplex PCR reads anew with MiXCR; each CDR3 protein has one entry. The sample carries 440,000 or so distinct CDR3 sequences, about 17% recorded once. The sample was also linked to a second study, of T cells in Graves' hyperthyroidism and ophthalmopathy.

This sample comprised peripheral blood mononuclear cells (PBMCs), obtained at new diagnosis, from a patient treated with antithyroid drugs. These receptors came from a woman aged 25 to 39 with Graves disease. CDR3s include the opening cysteine and the closing phenylalanine or tryptophan. The D gene is left open where the match is weak. Where a row states a size, it is once, few, many or the class of an expanded clone; other rows omit it.

>TRBV28|TRBJ2-3|many|.
CASSSPGWEDTQYF
TGTGCCAGCAGTTCCCCCGGTTGGGAAGATACGCAGTATTTT
>TRBV29-1|TRBJ1-2|.|.
CSVRRQDYGYTF
TGCAGCGTTCGGAGACAAGACTATGGCTACACCTTC
>TRBV6-1|TRBJ1-1|many|TRBD1
CASRDRVRTEAFF
TGTGCCAGCCGGGACAGGGTTCGTACTGAAGCTTTCTTT
>TRBV29-1|TRBJ2-1|.|.
CSVDLRARVTEQFF
TGCAGCGTTGATTTGCGTGCGAGAGTCACTGAGCAGTTCTTC
>TRBV11-2|TRBJ1-4|many|.
CASSLARGRANEKLFF
TGTGCCAGCAGCTTAGCCCGGGGTAGGGCTAATGAAAAACTGTTTTTT
>TRBV2|TRBJ1-4|many|.
CASKLIRDGEKLFF
TGTGCCAGCAAGTTAATCCGGGACGGTGAAAAACTGTTTTTT
>TRBV19|TRBJ1-6|.|.
CASTPDRPNSPLHF
TGTGCCAGTACCCCGGACAGACCAAATTCACCCCTCCACTTT
>TRBV6-5|TRBJ2-7|many|.
CASSYGGLTYEQYF
TGTGCCAGCAGTTACGGCGGACTCACCTACGAGCAGTACTTC
>TRBV7-9|TRBJ1-2|.|TRBD1
CASTHFGTARNYGYTF
TGTGCCAGCACCCACTTCGGGACAGCGCGCAACTATGGCTACACCTTC
>TRBV10-1|TRBJ2-2|.|TRBD1
CASSDRVVTGELFF
TGCGCCAGCAGCGACAGGGTGGTGACTGGGGAGCTGTTTTTT
>TRBV11-2|TRBJ2-7|.|TRBD2
CASRPLLAGNYEQYF
TGTGCCAGCAGACCCCTCCTAGCGGGAAATTACGAGCAGTACTTC
>TRBV29-1|TRBJ2-6|many|TRBD1
CSVAGTAISGANVLTF
TGCAGCGTTGCCGGGACAGCTATCTCTGGGGCCAACGTCCTGACTTTC
>TRBV7-8|TRBJ1-5|many|.
CASSSTLRQPQHF
TGTGCCAGCAGCTCGACCCTTCGGCAGCCCCAGCATTTT
>TRBV20-1|TRBJ2-1|.|TRBD2
CSEAGGPPYNEQFF
TGCAGTGAGGCGGGAGGTCCCCCCTACAATGAGCAGTTCTTC
>TRBV7-9|TRBJ2-6|few|.
CASSLRASGANVLTF
TGTGCCAGCAGCCTAAGGGCCTCTGGGGCCAACGTCCTGACTTTC
>TRBV19|TRBJ1-5|few|.
CASSPPRRDNNQPQHF
TGTGCCAGTAGCCCTCCCCGCCGGGACAATAATCAGCCCCAGCATTTT
>TRBV20-1|TRBJ2-1|.|TRBD2
CSSRVAGVHNEQFF
TGCAGTTCCCGAGTAGCGGGAGTCCACAATGAGCAGTTCTTC
>TRBV7-9|TRBJ2-1|.|.
CASSLAGGGPGEQFF
TGTGCCAGCAGCTTAGCGGGAGGAGGGCCTGGGGAGCAGTTCTTC
>TRBV7-9|TRBJ2-1|many|TRBD2
CASSPEGGTSDYNEQFF
TGTGCCAGCAGCCCAGAAGGCGGGACTAGCGACTACAATGAGCAGTTCTTC
>TRBV5-1|TRBJ2-7|many|.
CASSLSRSYEQYF
TGCGCCAGCAGCTTGAGCAGATCCTACGAGCAGTACTTC
>TRBV10-2|TRBJ1-1|many|.
CASSPGSLTEAFF
TGCGCCAGCAGTCCGGGCAGCCTCACTGAAGCTTTCTTT
>TRBV3-1|TRBJ2-3|many|.
CASSQVASTDTQYF
TGTGCCAGCAGCCAAGTTGCTAGCACAGATACGCAGTATTTT
>TRBV6-2/TRBV6-3|TRBJ1-5|few|.
CASSYSGANQPQHF
TGTGCCAGCAGTTACTCTGGGGCCAATCAGCCCCAGCATTTT
>TRBV12-5|TRBJ2-7|.|TRBD2
CASGLVLVKRENYEQYF
TGTGCTAGTGGTTTGGTTTTGGTGAAGCGGGAGAACTACGAGCAGTACTTC
>TRBV14|TRBJ2-1|.|.
CASSRGRFSYNEQFF
TGTGCCAGCAGCAGGGGGAGGTTCTCCTACAATGAGCAGTTCTTC
>TRBV28|TRBJ2-5|many|.
CAGRGGGEETQYF
TGTGCCGGGAGGGGGGGAGGGGAAGAGACCCAGTACTTC
>TRBV2|TRBJ2-7|few|.
CASRSDHRKQYF
TGTGCCAGCAGGTCGGATCACAGGAAGCAGTACTTC
>TRBV3-1|TRBJ2-1|.|.
CASSQDLEGEQFF
TGTGCCAGCAGCCAAGATCTGGAGGGTGAGCAGTTCTTC
>TRBV6-5|TRBJ1-1|once|.
CASSYSGFSWSEAFF
TGTGCCAGCAGTTACTCAGGGTTCAGCTGGAGTGAAGCTTTCTTT
>TRBV7-9|TRBJ2-1|many|TRBD2
CASSLVSGGKNEQFF
TGTGCCAGCAGCTTAGTCTCGGGAGGGAAAAATGAGCAGTTCTTC
>TRBV28|TRBJ2-4|many|.
CASSPGVTAKNIQYF
TGTGCCAGCAGCCCAGGGGTCACAGCCAAAAACATTCAGTACTTC
>TRBV3-1|TRBJ2-7|.|.
CASSQGGPGLSYEQYF
TGTGCCAGCAGCCAAGGCGGGCCGGGACTCTCCTACGAGCAGTACTTC
>TRBV5-1|TRBJ2-7|many|TRBD1
CASSEGTVNYEQYF
TGCGCCAGCAGCGAAGGGACAGTAAACTACGAGCAGTACTTC
>TRBV12-3/TRBV12-4|TRBJ2-1|once|TRBD2
CASSPPGLAGGGNEQFF
TGTGCCAGCAGCCCACCGGGACTAGCGGGAGGTGGCAATGAGCAGTTCTTC
>TRBV5-1|TRBJ2-5|.|.
CASSKDQETQYF
TGCGCCAGCAGTAAAGACCAAGAGACCCAGTACTTC
>TRBV30|TRBJ2-7|.|.
CAWRATRITYEQYF
TGTGCCTGGAGGGCCACTAGGATAACCTACGAGCAGTACTTC
>TRBV10-3|TRBJ2-7|few|.
CATANRGGLYEQYF
TGTGCCACAGCGAATCGCGGGGGCCTCTACGAGCAGTACTTC
>TRBV24-1|TRBJ2-2|many|TRBD1
CATSDWRGGQGSPGELFF
TGTGCCACCAGTGATTGGAGAGGGGGACAGGGGTCCCCCGGGGAGCTGTTTTTT
>TRBV20-1|TRBJ2-7|many|.
CSAPGIYEQYF
TGCAGTGCCCCCGGGATATACGAGCAGTACTTC
>TRBV5-1|TRBJ2-7|many|TRBD1
CASSFQQGATYEQYF
TGCGCCAGCAGCTTCCAGCAGGGGGCGACTTACGAGCAGTACTTC
>TRBV24-1|TRBJ2-2|.|.
CATEGGHGELFF
TGTGCCACCGAAGGGGGTCACGGGGAGCTGTTTTTT
>TRBV28|TRBJ2-3|many|TRBD2
CASSFSALAGGPDTQYF
TGTGCCAGCAGTTTTAGTGCGCTAGCGGGAGGGCCGGATACGCAGTATTTT
>TRBV7-3|TRBJ2-2|many|.
CASSLIYRRLGYSGELFF
TGTGCCAGCAGCTTAATTTATCGCCGGCTGGGCTACTCCGGGGAGCTGTTTTTT
>TRBV5-4|TRBJ2-2|few|.
CASSLEHQGRNTGELFF
TGTGCCAGCAGCTTGGAGCACCAGGGGAGGAACACCGGGGAGCTGTTTTTT
>TRBV2|TRBJ2-7|many|.
CASSLDKSGLYEQYF
TGTGCCAGCAGTCTTGACAAGAGCGGGTTGTACGAGCAGTACTTC
>TRBV20-1|TRBJ1-5|many|.
CSVGGQPQHF
TGCAGTGTCGGGGGCCAGCCCCAGCATTTT
>TRBV28|TRBJ1-2|few|.
CASRSRGPNYGYTF
TGTGCCAGCAGAAGCAGGGGCCCAAACTATGGCTACACCTTC
>TRBV28|TRBJ2-3|many|.
CASSPSSGAGMGTDTQYF
TGTGCCAGCAGTCCTTCCTCAGGGGCCGGTATGGGGACAGATACGCAGTATTTT
>TRBV12-3/TRBV12-4|TRBJ2-1|many|TRBD2
CASSFKLADNEQFF
TGTGCCAGCAGTTTCAAACTAGCGGACAATGAGCAGTTCTTC